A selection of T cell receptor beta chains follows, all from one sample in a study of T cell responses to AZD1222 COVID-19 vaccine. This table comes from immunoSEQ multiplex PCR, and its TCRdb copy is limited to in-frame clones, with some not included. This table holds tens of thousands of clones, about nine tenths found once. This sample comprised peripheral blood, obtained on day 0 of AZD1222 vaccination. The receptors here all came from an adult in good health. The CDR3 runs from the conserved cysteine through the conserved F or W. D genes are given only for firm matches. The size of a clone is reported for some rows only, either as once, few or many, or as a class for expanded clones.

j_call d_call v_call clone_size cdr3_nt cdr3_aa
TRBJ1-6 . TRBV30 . TGTGCCTGGAATCCCCAATATAATTCACCCCTCCACTTT CAWNPQYNSPLHF
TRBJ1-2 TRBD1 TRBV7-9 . TGTGCCAGGGGACAGGGGGAGGATGGCTACACCTTC CARGQGEDGYTF
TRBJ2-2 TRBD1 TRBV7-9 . TGTGCCAGCAGCTCCAACAGGGGGCCGAACACCGGGGAGCTGTTTTTT CASSSNRGPNTGELFF
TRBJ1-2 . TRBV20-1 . TGCAGTGCTAGTAAGAGGGGCTATGGCTACACCTTC CSASKRGYGYTF
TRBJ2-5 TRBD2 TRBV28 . TGTGCCAGCACCTTACCGCCACTAGCGGGGGGGCGGGAGACCCAGTACTTC CASTLPPLAGGRETQYF
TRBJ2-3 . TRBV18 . TGTGCCAGCTCACCAAGAGGGCAGGGGAGATCAGATACGCAGTATTTT CASSPRGQGRSDTQYF
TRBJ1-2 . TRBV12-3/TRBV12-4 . TGTGCCAGCACCTTGTACCAGGGTGGTGGCTACACCTTC CASTLYQGGGYTF
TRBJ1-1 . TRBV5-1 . TGCGCCAGCAGCTTGGTATCTGGGCAAAACGCTGAAGCTTTCTTT CASSLVSGQNAEAFF
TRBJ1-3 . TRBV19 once TGTGCCAGTAGTGCGACAGCGGGAACTGGAAACACCATATATTTT CASSATAGTGNTIYF
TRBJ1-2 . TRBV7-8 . TGTGCCAGCAGCCCGGACAAGAACTATGGCTACACCTTC CASSPDKNYGYTF
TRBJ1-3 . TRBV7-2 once TGTGCCAGCAGCCCCGGGACGGACTCTGGAAACACCATATATTTT CASSPGTDSGNTIYF
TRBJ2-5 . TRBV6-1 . TGTGCCAGCACCACCCTGCGGATGGCCCAAGAGACCCAGTACTTC CASTTLRMAQETQYF
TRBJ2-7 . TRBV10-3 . TGTGCCACGACCCCGGAAAGCAGAAGCTACGAGCAGTACTTC CATTPESRSYEQYF
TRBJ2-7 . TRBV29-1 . TGCAGCGTTGACCCAGGGACGTCCTCTCCTTACGAGCAGTACTTC CSVDPGTSSPYEQYF
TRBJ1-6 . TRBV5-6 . TGTGCCAGCAGCTTGGGGATCAGGGTGGATTCACCCCTCCACTTT CASSLGIRVDSPLHF
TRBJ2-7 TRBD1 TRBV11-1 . TGTGCCAGCAGTTCCGGACAGGGCCCCTACGAGCAGTACTTC CASSSGQGPYEQYF
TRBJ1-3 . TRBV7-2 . TGTGCCAGCAGCTTATTGGACACCATATATTTT CASSLLDTIYF
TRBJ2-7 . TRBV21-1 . TGTGCCAGCGGGGATGTTCCGGGACAGGGGTTCTACGAGCAGTACTTC CASGDVPGQGFYEQYF
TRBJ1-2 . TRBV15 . TGTGCCACCAGCAGAGATTTGGGGTCAAATTTGATAAACTATGGCTACACCTTC CATSRDLGSNLINYGYTF
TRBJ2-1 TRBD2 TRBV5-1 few TGCGCCAGCAGTTCTAGACTAGCAGCCAATGAGCAGTTCTTC CASSSRLAANEQFF
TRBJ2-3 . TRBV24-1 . TGTGCCACCAGTGACCCCTCGAGGGGCGGGGCAGATACGCAGTATTTT CATSDPSRGGADTQYF
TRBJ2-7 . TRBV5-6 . TGTGCCAGCAGCCCGACCCTGGGGTTCTCCCACGAGCAGTACTTC CASSPTLGFSHEQYF
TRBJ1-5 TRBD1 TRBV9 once TGTGCCAGCAGGGCAGCACAGGGGCTTGGCAATCAGCCCCAGCATTTT CASRAAQGLGNQPQHF
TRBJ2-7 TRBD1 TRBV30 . TGTGCCTGGAGGAACACAGGGGGCACCTACGAGCAGTACTTC CAWRNTGGTYEQYF
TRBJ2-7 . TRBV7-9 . TGTGCCAGCAGCTTAGAACAGGGCACTCACGAGCAGTACTTC CASSLEQGTHEQYF
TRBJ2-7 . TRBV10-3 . TGTGCCATCAGTGAAGCTATTCTGAGCTACGAGCAGTACTTC CAISEAILSYEQYF
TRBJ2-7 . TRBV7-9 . TGTGCCAGCAGCTTTGGGAACAACTACGAGCAGTACTTC CASSFGNNYEQYF
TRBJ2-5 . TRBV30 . TGTGCCTGGAGTGGTCTCAGGGGCCAAGAGACCCAGTACTTC CAWSGLRGQETQYF
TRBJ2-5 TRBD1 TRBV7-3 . TGTGCCAGCAGCTTTACAGGGGGGGAGACCCAGTACTTC CASSFTGGETQYF
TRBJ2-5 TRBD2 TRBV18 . TGTGCCAGCTCACGCGGGGGGGTCCAAGAGACCCAGTACTTC CASSRGGVQETQYF
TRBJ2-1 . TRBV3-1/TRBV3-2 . TGTGCCAGCAGCCGCTTTCCCGGGACCCCGGGACCGGCCACGAGTCAAACCTACAATGAGCAGTTCTTC CASSRFPGTPGPATSQTYNEQFF
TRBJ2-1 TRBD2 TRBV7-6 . TGTGCCAGCAGCCGTAGCGGGGTTTACAATGAGCAGTTCTTC CASSRSGVYNEQFF
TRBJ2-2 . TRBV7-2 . TGTGCCAGCAGCTTATTACAGGGTGCCACCGGGGAGCTGTTTTTT CASSLLQGATGELFF
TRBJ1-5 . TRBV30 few TGTGCCTGGAGTAAGCCCGGTGTTTTGACCCAGCATTTT CAWSKPGVLTQHF
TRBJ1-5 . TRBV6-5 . TGTGCCAGCAGGCAGAGTAGCAATCAGCCCCAGCATTTT CASRQSSNQPQHF
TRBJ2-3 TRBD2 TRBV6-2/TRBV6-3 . TGTGCCAGCAGTTACTCGACTAGCGGGGGGTACACAGATACGCAGTATTTT CASSYSTSGGYTDTQYF
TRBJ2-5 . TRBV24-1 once TGTGCCACCAGTGCGGGGTCCGTGGGAACCCAGTACTTC CATSAGSVGTQYF
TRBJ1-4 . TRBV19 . TGTGCCAGTAGTATTCGGGACCGAGAAAAACTGTTTTTT CASSIRDREKLFF
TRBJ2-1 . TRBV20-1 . TGCAGTGCCAGTACACAGAACAATGAGCAGTTCTTC CSASTQNNEQFF
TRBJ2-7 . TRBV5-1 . TGCGCCCCCCACCCGAGCTCCTACGAGCAGTACTTC CAPHPSSYEQYF
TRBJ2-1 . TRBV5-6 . TGTGCCAGCAGTCAACCGGGGGCCCAAAGGCGGCAGTTCTTC CASSQPGAQRRQFF
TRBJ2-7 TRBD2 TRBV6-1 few TGTGCCAGCAGTGAAGAGGCTGGGGGGGTCTACGAGCAGTACTTC CASSEEAGGVYEQYF
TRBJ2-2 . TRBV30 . TGTGCCTGGAGTGCAGGGCCCGGGGAGCTGTTTTTT CAWSAGPGELFF
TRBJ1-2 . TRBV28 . TGTGCCAGCAGAACCGGGGATCATGGCTACACCTTC CASRTGDHGYTF
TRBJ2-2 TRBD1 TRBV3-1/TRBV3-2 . TGTGCCAGCAGGGGTTTGACAGGGGTGAGGTCCGGGGAGCTGTTTTTT CASRGLTGVRSGELFF
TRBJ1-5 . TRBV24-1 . TGTGCCACCAGTGAAGGAGGGAGGAATCAGCCCCAGCATTTT CATSEGGRNQPQHF
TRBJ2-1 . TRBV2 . TGTGCCAGCCTCAACGGAGTAAACAATGAGCAGTTCTTC CASLNGVNNEQFF
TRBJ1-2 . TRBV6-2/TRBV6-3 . TGTGCCAGCAGTTACTCACAGGTATACAACTATGGCTACACCTTC CASSYSQVYNYGYTF
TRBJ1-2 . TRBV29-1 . TGCAGCGTTGAACGGCGGAACTATGGCTACACCTTC CSVERRNYGYTF
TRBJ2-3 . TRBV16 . TGTGCCAGCAGCCTCCCGGGCCGCACTTCAGATACGCAGTATTTT CASSLPGRTSDTQYF
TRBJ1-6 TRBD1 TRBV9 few TGTGCCAGCAGCACGGGACAGGGGAATTCACCCCTCCACTTT CASSTGQGNSPLHF